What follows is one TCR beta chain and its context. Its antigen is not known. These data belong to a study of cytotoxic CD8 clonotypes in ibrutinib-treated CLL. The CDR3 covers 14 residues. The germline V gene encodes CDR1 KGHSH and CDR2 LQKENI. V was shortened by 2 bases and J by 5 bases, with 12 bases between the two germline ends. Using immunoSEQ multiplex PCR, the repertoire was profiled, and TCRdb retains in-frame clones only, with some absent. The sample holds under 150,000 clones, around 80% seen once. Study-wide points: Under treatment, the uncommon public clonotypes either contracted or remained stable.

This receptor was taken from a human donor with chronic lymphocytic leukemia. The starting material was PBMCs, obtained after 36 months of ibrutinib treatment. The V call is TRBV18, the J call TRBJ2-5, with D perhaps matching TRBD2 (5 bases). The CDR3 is CASSPIAGGETQYF. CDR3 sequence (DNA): TGTGCCAGCTCACCAATAGCAGGAGGTGAGACCCAGTACTTC.